The text below deals with one T cell receptor (beta chain). Only a few counts were recorded for this clone. This clone's antigen is unknown. It has no much larger one-base neighbor in the sample; base qualities were not kept. Collaborating institutions collected whole blood in K2EDTA tubes following their own protocols. For TCRbeta analysis, collaborators shipped samples as frozen whole blood, isolated PBMCs, or DNA extracted from either of those sample types. The sample belongs to a study of blood T cell repertoires in COVID-19 (dated by TCRdb to 2020 to 2022). Background for the entire study: Samples from collaborators originated in the United States, Italy and Spain and spanned both the acute and convalescent phases of COVID-19. Deeply sampled blood TCRbeta repertoires from subjects exposed to, actively infected with, or recovered from COVID-19 were included in the dataset. Sample metadata almost always included a de-identified subject ID, COVID-19 status, age in years and sex. The samples were drawn from the first 160 participants of the ongoing ImmuneRACE study and from 1,200 or so subjects provided by 6 global collaborators. The material from the prospective study consisted of cDNA or gDNA derived from T cells, B-cell-depleted T cells, or PBMCs. A freely available public database, intended as a resource for researchers studying the immune response to SARS-CoV-2, is where the repertoires were released. HLA class I and class II types, where available, came from metadata supplied by the sample provider rather than from assay-based typing. What the study reported, not specific to this receptor: The quantity of clinical and demographic metadata differed by source and by participant and was supplied without curation.

The CDR3 covers 16 residues, taking in both the cysteine and the phenylalanine. The kept DNA is CDR3 alone, 48 bases in frame from the first base. V drops 1 base and J drops 0 bases, leaving 10 bases in between. According to the germline V gene, CDR1 reads SGHTA and CDR2 reads FQGNSA. TCRbeta CDR3 regions were amplified from genomic DNA using the immunoSEQ Assay, a bias-controlled multiplex PCR. The published analysis was carried out like this. The number of nucleated cells in each sample was estimated by amplification of reference gene primers within the assay. To quantify the absolute abundance of each unique TCRbeta CDR3 rearrangement, sequence reads were collapsed and filtered. Productive Simpson clonality was computed per sample as the square root of Simpson's diversity index over productive rearrangements. As stored in TCRdb, this immuneACCESS dataset retains in-frame rearrangements with V and J assigned. A fraction of the clones does not appear; measured against another copy, unresolved V genes explain less than half of the discrepancy, and the remainder lacks a known reason. D and trimming come from the DNA, and the V and J calls and clone size come from that table. This sample comprises 150,000 to 200,000 clones, approximately 88% of them detected only once. The top ten clones comprise roughly 9.2% of the sample.

This sequence uses TRBV7-2 and TRBJ1-5; no D gene call is confident. This TCR came from a woman aged 80 or older with active or convalescent COVID-19. The sequenced material came from peripheral blood. The CDR3 reads as follows: CASSLGPEYSNQPQHF. The nucleotide sequence is TGTGCCAGCAGCTTAGGGCCGGAGTATAGCAATCAGCCCCAGCATTTT.